One and the same sample provided the 24 T cell receptor beta chains below, sequenced in a study of long-term antiretroviral therapy in people with HIV. immunoSEQ v3.0 was run at survey level. Libraries were prepared by immunoSEQ multiplex PCR; TCRdb keeps only in-frame clonotypes and omits some of them. The data contain around 26,000 clones, 80% to 85% of them singletons. The sample in question was unsorted PBMCs, obtained around 4.2 years after starting antiretroviral therapy. All receptors come from a man aged 30 to 39 with HIV.

This chain joins TRBV30 and TRBJ2-7; the D gene is possibly TRBD2 (6 bases). Germline V gene data show CDR1 as GTSNPN and CDR2 as SVGIG (reference sequence). The CDR3 is 15 residues long. Trimming cost V 1 base and J 3 bases, with 16 bases left between them. The CDR3 reads CAWSAGVIRGYEQYF. In nucleotides, the CDR3 is TGTGCCTGGAGTGCGGGGGTTATACGGGGCTACGAGCAGTACTTC.

V gene TRBV6-5 combines with J gene TRBJ2-3; tentatively, D is TRBD2 (6 bases). The CDR3 runs to 16 residues. Deletions cut 2 bases from V and 2 bases from J, with 14 bases between. Germline CDR1 MNHEY, CDR2 SVGAGI. The CDR3 reads CASSYQIAEPTDTQYF. CDR3 DNA sequence: TGTGCCAGCAGTTACCAAATAGCGGAGCCCACAGATACGCAGTATTTT.

Remarks on this clone: This CDR3 is also generated by other DNA sequences in the sample. The chain recombines TRBV19 with TRBJ2-6; the D gene is possibly TRBD1 (5 bases). Per the germline V gene, CDR1 is LNHDA and CDR2 is SQIVND (reference sequence). V shed 2 bases and J shed 0 bases, with 8 bases lying between them. This CDR3 comprises 16 residues. CDR3 DNA: TGTGCCAGTAGTATAACAAGGGGCTCTGGGGCCAACGTCCTGACTTTC. Its translation is CASSITRGSGANVLTF.

CDR3 nucleotide sequence: TGTGCCAGCAGCTTAGGGGGGGAGTTCAATCAGCCCCAGCATTTT. Its protein is CASSLGGEFNQPQHF. V and J are TRBV7-6 and TRBJ1-5, with D possibly TRBD1 on 5 matching bases. The CDR3 extends over 15 amino acids. Trimming removed 1 base from V and 3 bases from J, with 10 bases in between. In germline, CDR1 is SGHVS, CDR2 FNYEAQ.

J is TRBJ2-7 and V is TRBV7-9; 8 positions agree with TRBD1. The germline CDR1 and CDR2 sequences are SEHNR and FQNEAQ (reference sequence). V gave up 7 bases and J gave up 2 bases; unmatched junction bases: 7. The CDR3 is made up of 14 amino acids. Here the CDR3 DNA reads TGTGCCAGCAAGGTGGCAGGGGGCCCCTACGAGCAGTACTTC. Translation: CASKVAGGPYEQYF.

The chain joins TRBV28 to TRBJ2-3; 13 bases match TRBD2. Germline CDR1 is MDHEN and CDR2 is SYDVKM. The CDR3 length is 19 residues. The ends lost 1 base at V and 2 bases at J; junction bases unmatched: 9. CDR3 loop: CASSLSAGLAGVTTDTQYF. In nucleotides, the CDR3 is TGTGCCAGCAGTTTATCGGCCGGACTAGCGGGAGTTACCACAGATACGCAGTATTTT.

This chain joins TRBV6-6 and TRBJ1-6, with D perhaps matching TRBD1 (6 bases). The V end was cut by 5 bases, the J end by 0 bases, with 8 bases between. Germline CDR1 MNHNY, CDR2 SVGAGI (reference sequence). The CDR3 length is 15 residues. The CDR3 DNA reads TGTGCCAGCAGTCGGGACATCTCCTATAATTCACCCCTCCACTTT. Its protein is CASSRDISYNSPLHF.

This sequence joins TRBV18 and TRBJ2-2; tentatively, D is TRBD1 or TRBD2 (5 bases each). The CDR3 contains 16 residues. V was shortened by 6 bases and J by 4 bases, with 18 bases between the two germline ends. Germline V gene data show CDR1 as KGHSH and CDR2 as LQKENI. The CDR3 sequence is CASSPPNGDATGELFF. CDR3 nucleotides: TGTGCCAGCTCCCCGCCAAACGGGGACGCCACCGGGGAGCTGTTTTTT.

This clone has just a few counts. The chain carries TRBV27 and TRBJ1-5; D uncertain. Trimming took off 3 bases at V and 3 bases at J, with 6 bases between the two ends. The CDR3 loop spans 13 amino acids. Germline CDR1 is MNHEY and CDR2 is SMNVEV (reference sequence). CDR3 bases: TGTGCCAGCAGTTTTGGGGTCAATCAGCCCCAGCATTTT. It codes for CASSFGVNQPQHF.

The chain joins TRBV5-4 to TRBJ2-7; a possible D gene is TRBD2 (6 bases). This CDR3 region has 16 residues. Germline CDR1 SGHNT, CDR2 YYREEE (reference sequence). With 4 bases removed from V and 3 bases from J, the gap between germline ends came to 20 bases. The CDR3 nucleotides read TGTGCCAGCAGCGGGGTTGTGTCGGGAGATCACTACGAGCAGTACTTC. Amino acid sequence: CASSGVVSGDHYEQYF.

V usage is TRBV19 and J usage is TRBJ1-2, with 12 bases matching TRBD1. The CDR3 is 14 amino acids. The trim removed 5 bases at V and 4 bases at J, leaving 2 bases unmatched. Germline V CDR1 and CDR2: LNHDA, SQIVND (reference sequence). The CDR3 protein is CASSGTGGFYGYTF. The CDR3 nucleotides are TGTGCCAGTAGTGGGACAGGGGGCTTCTATGGCTACACCTTC. Drawing the rest from reference TRBV19 and TRBJ1-2, the complete variable domain is DGGITQSPKYLFRKEGQNVTLSCEQNLNHDAMYWYRQDPGQGLRLIYYSQIVNDFQKGDIAEGYSVSREKKESFPLTVTSAQKNPTAFYLCASSGTGGFYGYTFGSGTRLTVV.

This clone occurred a few times. The rearrangement uses TRBV6-6 and TRBJ1-1; 7 bases map to TRBD1. Germline trimming cut 6 bases from V and 4 bases from J; bases unmatched to any gene: 11. The CDR3 is 15 residues long. Germline lookup yields CDR1 MNHNY and CDR2 SVGAGI (reference sequence). The chain's CDR3 is CASRPTGYGGTEAFF. The CDR3 region has the DNA TGTGCCAGCAGGCCGACAGGGTATGGTGGCACTGAAGCTTTCTTT.

J is TRBJ2-1 and V is TRBV5-1; 7 bases map to TRBD2. The CDR3 runs 15 residues. The J segment lost 8 bases and the V segment lost 0 bases, leaving 8 bases of the junction unmatched. Germline assignment: CDR1 SGHRS and CDR2 YFSETQ. The CDR3 DNA reads TGCGCCAGCAGCTTGGACGGACTAGTAGTCTATGAGCAGTTCTTC. Amino acid sequence: CASSLDGLVVYEQFF.

CDR3 residues: CASSFGTSVMNEQFF. CDR3 DNA sequence: TGTGCCAGCAGCTTCGGGACTAGCGTGATGAATGAGCAGTTCTTC. The chain has TRBV7-2 and TRBJ2-1; 10 nucleotides agree with TRBD2. The CDR3 runs to 15 residues. CDR1 is SGHTA and CDR2 is FQGNSA in the germline V gene. V was pared by 3 bases and J by 7 bases, with 6 bases of the junction left unmatched.

The rearrangement uses TRBV6-1 and TRBJ1-1; 11 positions agree with TRBD1. V was clipped by 0 bases and J by 0 bases; unmatched bases: 6. Per the germline V gene, CDR1 is MNHNS and CDR2 is SASEGT. The CDR3 extends over 18 amino acids. CDR3 amino acids: CASSEALRDRGMNTEAFF. CDR3 bases: TGTGCCAGCAGTGAAGCGCTTAGGGACAGGGGGATGAACACTGAAGCTTTCTTT.

This clone was recorded a few times. The chain has TRBV4-3 and TRBJ1-4, with D uncertain. Germline lookup yields CDR1 LGHNA and CDR2 YSLEER. V gave up 0 bases and J gave up 10 bases, with 18 bases separating them. The CDR3 covers 16 residues. The CDR3 DNA is TGCGCCAGCAGCCAAGATTTCGGGTTCTCGTGGAGAAAACTGTTTTTT. Translating gives CASSQDFGFSWRKLFF.

The chain couples TRBV11-2 to TRBJ2-7, with a tentative D call TRBD1 (6 bases). Germline V gene lookup returns CDR1 SGHAT and CDR2 FQNNGV. There are 16 residues in the CDR3. The germline V and J ends were trimmed by 5 bases and 6 bases, with 23 bases remaining between them. CDR3 coding DNA: TGTGCCAGCAGCGTAGCCTCCGCCAGGGGCGTCCGCGAGCAGTACTTC. Encoded protein: CASSVASARGVREQYF.

The rearrangement links TRBV18 to TRBJ2-2; TRBD1 matches 7 bases. This CDR3 comprises 17 residues. The germline gives CDR1 KGHSH, CDR2 LQKENI. Trimming removed 0 bases from V and 1 base from J; junction bases left unmatched: 5. The CDR3 DNA reads TGTGCCAGCTCACCACCGGGACAGTATGGGAACACCGGGGAGCTGTTTTTT. It specifies CASSPPGQYGNTGELFF.

The V and J genes are TRBV27 and TRBJ2-3; D is undetermined. This CDR3 comprises 13 residues. V was clipped by 0 bases and J by 4 bases, with 5 bases between them. Germline V gene data show CDR1 as MNHEY and CDR2 as SMNVEV (reference sequence). CDR3 region: CASSLSRADTQYF. The DNA for the CDR3 is TGTGCCAGCAGTTTATCAAGGGCAGATACGCAGTATTTT.

This rearrangement joins TRBV15 to TRBJ2-2; D remains ambiguous. CDR1 and CDR2 (germline): LNHNV, YYDKDF (reference sequence). The length of the CDR3 is 16 residues. V dropped 0 bases and J dropped 5 bases, with 13 bases sitting between them. The DNA for the CDR3 is TGTGCCACCAGCAGAGATCGGGCAGGCACAACCGGGGAGCTGTTTTTT. Translating it yields CATSRDRAGTTGELFF.

This clone was observed a handful of times. The chain links TRBV2 to TRBJ2-3; TRBD1 is a possible D gene (5 bases). V shed 6 bases and J shed 2 bases, with 6 bases lying between them. The CDR3 contains 12 residues. Germline assignment: CDR1 SNHLY and CDR2 FYNNEI. The CDR3 DNA reads TGTGCCAGCAGCGGACACACAGATACGCAGTATTTT. Encoded protein: CASSGHTDTQYF.

The chain is built from TRBV10-3 and TRBJ1-3; D possibly corresponds to TRBD1 (6 bases). Trimming cost V 6 bases and J 0 bases, with 9 bases left between them. Germline lookup yields CDR1 ENHRY and CDR2 SYGVKD. The CDR3 is 14 amino acids. CDR3 loop: CAISGDNSGNTIYF. The CDR3 DNA follows: TGTGCCATCAGCGGGGACAACTCTGGAAACACCATATATTTT.

The V gene is TRBV7-3, the J gene TRBJ2-3, with D maybe TRBD1 (6 bases). The V end lost 4 bases, the J end lost 4 bases, and 18 bases lay between the germline ends. Germline V lookup: CDR1 SGHTA, CDR2 FQGTGA. This CDR3 has 16 residues. CDR3 sequence reads: CASSSPGVIGADTQYF. CDR3 nucleotides: TGTGCCAGCAGCTCCCCAGGGGTGATTGGGGCAGATACGCAGTATTTT.

This rearrangement joins TRBV28 to TRBJ2-2; a possible D gene is TRBD1 (5 bases). The ends were cut back, 2 bases at V and 1 base at J, with 11 bases in the middle. Germline V gives CDR1 MDHEN, CDR2 SYDVKM. The CDR3 runs 16 residues. This chain's CDR3 is CASSLLGQLNTGELFF. CDR3 bases: TGTGCCAGCAGTTTACTAGGACAACTGAACACCGGGGAGCTGTTTTTT.